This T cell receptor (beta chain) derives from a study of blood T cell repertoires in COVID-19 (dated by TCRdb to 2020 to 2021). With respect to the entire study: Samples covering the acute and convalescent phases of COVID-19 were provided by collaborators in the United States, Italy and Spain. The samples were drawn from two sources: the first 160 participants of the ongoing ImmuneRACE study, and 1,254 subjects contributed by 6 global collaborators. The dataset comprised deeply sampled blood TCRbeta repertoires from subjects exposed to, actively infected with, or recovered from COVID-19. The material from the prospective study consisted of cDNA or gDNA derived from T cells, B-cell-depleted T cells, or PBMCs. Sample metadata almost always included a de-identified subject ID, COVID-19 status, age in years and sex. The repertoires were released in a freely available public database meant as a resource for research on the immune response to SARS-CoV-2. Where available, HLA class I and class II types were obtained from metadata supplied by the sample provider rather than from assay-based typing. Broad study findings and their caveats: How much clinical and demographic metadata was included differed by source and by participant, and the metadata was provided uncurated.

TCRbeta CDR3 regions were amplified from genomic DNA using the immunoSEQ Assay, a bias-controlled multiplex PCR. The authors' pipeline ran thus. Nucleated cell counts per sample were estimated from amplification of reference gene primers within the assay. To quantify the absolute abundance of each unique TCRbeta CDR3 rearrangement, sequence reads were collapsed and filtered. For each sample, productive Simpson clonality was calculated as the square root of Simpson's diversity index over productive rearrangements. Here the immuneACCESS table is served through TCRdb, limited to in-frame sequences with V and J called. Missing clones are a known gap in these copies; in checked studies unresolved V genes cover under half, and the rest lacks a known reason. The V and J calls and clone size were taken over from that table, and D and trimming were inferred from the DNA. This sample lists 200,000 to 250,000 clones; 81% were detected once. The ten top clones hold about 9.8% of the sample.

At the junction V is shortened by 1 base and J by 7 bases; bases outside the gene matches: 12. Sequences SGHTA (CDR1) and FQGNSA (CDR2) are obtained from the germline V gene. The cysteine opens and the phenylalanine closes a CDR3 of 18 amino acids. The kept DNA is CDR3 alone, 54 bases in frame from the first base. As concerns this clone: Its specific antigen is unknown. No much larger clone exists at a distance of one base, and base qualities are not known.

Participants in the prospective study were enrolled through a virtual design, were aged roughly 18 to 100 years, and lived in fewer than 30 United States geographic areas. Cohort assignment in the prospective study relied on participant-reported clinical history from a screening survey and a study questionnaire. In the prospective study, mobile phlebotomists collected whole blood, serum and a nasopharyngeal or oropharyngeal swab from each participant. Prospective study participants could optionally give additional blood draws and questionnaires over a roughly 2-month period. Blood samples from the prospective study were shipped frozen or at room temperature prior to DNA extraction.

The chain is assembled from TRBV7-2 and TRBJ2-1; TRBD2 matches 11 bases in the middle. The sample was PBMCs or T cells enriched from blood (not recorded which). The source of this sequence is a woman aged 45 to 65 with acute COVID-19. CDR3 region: CASSLGSLGLAVLNEQFF. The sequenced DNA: TGTGCCAGCAGCTTAGGATCTTTGGGACTAGCGGTGTTAAATGAGCAGTTCTTC.